This T cell receptor beta chain was documented in a study of blood T cell repertoires in COVID-19. Study context: The cDNA or gDNA used as material had been derived from T cells, B-cell-depleted T cells, or PBMCs.

Under the authors' procedure: Reference gene primer amplification yielded estimated nucleated cell counts. TCRdb's copy holds only in-frame clones and misses some; the assay was immunoSEQ multiplex PCR. V and J calls and clone size are copied from that table; D and trimming were computed from the DNA. Among fewer than 250,000 clones, roughly four fifths were seen once, and the ten largest hold approximately 4.5%. Germline assignment: CDR1 LGHDT and CDR2 YNNKEL (reference sequence). CDR3 length: 15 residues. V dropped 4 bases and J dropped 0 bases, with 12 bases sitting between them. This sequence joins TRBV3-1 (or the pseudogene TRBV3-2) and TRBJ1-2; D is uncertain. The sample was peripheral blood. The sequence was obtained from a woman in her seventies with acute or convalescent COVID-19. CDR3 DNA: TGTGCCAGCAGCCCCCCCTTATTAGCTAACTATGGCTACACCTTC. Its translation: CASSPPLLANYGYTF.